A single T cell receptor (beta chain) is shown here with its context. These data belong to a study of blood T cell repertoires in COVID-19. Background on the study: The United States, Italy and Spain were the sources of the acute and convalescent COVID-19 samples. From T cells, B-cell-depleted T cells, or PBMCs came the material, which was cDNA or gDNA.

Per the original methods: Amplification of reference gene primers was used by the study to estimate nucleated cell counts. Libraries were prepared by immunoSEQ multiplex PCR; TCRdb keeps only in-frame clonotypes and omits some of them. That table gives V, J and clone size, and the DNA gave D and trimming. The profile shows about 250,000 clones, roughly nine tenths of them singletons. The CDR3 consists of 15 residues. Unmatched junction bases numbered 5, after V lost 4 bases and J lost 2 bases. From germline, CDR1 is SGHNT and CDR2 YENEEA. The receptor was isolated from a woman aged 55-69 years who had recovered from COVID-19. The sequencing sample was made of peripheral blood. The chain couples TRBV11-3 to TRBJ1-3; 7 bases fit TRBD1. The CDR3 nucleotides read TGTGCCAGCAGCTACGGGACAGAACCTGGAAACACCATATATTTT. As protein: CASSYGTEPGNTIYF.